The sample holds a few counts of the clone carrying this T cell receptor beta chain. Its antigen is unidentified. The study excluded patients with uncontrolled infection, other autoimmune disease, pregnancy or lactation. Researchers took RNA transcripts and amplified the TCR beta CDR3 regions from them. The TCR CDR3 was amplified in a first-round RT-PCR using the HTBI primer set. TCRdb passed the multiplex PCR reads through MiXCR, listing each CDR3 protein once. The sample lists under 650,000 distinct CDR3 sequences, roughly 17% seen once, with around 3.9% in the top ten. This sample was included in a study of T cells in Graves' hyperthyroidism and ophthalmopathy. The study's findings and limits: The model anticipated ophthalmopathy a median about six months pre-onset. Blood shared most expanded thyroid clonotypes above 0.001.

The TCR comes from a woman in her twenties or thirties with Graves' hyperthyroidism. Sample: blood.

CDR3: CASSPPLGVGNQETQYF. The CDR3 DNA reads as TGTGCCAGCTCACCACCGCTTGGAGTGGGGAACCAAGAGACCCAGTACTTC. The V and J genes are TRBV18 and TRBJ2-5; no firm D call. Trimming shortened V by 0 bases and J by 0 bases, and 14 bases separated the two germline ends. CDR3 length: 17 amino acids. The germline CDR1 and CDR2 sequences are KGHSH and LQKENI.